The clone carrying this T cell receptor beta chain was seen ten or more times. No antigen is known for it. The sample's time point: patch test 1, 2 weeks after DPC sensitization. Sample treatment: therapeutic diphenylcyclopropenone sensitization with weekly scalp DPC. Deletions cut 8 bases from V and 7 bases from J, with 14 bases between. This CDR3 contains 12 residues. Per the germline V gene, CDR1 is SGHAT and CDR2 is FQNNGV. This specimen belongs to a study of human T cells and chemical hapten exposure. Whole-study findings and limits: Following DPC sensitization, TCRs present above 1 in 1000 frequency showed no change. Alopecia was present in the donors, so their immune response may differ from healthy people's.

MiXCR, applied by TCRdb to the RACE reads, yields one record per CDR3 protein. The sample records roughly 120,000 distinct CDR3 sequences, 9% to 13% being singletons. The clonotype originates from a woman aged 45-59 years with alopecia areata. Some clones in this sample may be carry-over from other donors' samples. The chain links TRBV11-2 to TRBJ1-1; weak D call: TRBD1 (5 bases). This specimen was whole blood, taken in connection with sensitization to the hapten diphenylcyclopropenone (DPC). CDR3 nucleotides: TGTGCCAGCGGGGGGGGTACTTATGAAGCTTTCTTT. Translation: CASGGGTYEAFF.